This TCR beta chain was profiled in a study of T cells after yellow fever vaccination. The study, taken as a whole, reports: Most clones from primary vaccination were detected again post-booster (about 95% CD4, 88% CD8).

Germline values: CDR1 SGHVS, CDR2 FNYEAQ. The CDR3 is 14 amino acids. V shed 2 bases, J shed 3 bases, and the junction held 4 bases outside the gene matches. By 5'RACE template switching, TCR cDNA was produced, with a universal primer site and UMIs added in the process. TCRdb called the 5' RACE reads again in MiXCR, with one record for every CDR3 protein. The sample has around 300,000 distinct CDR3 sequences, 10% to 15% seen once. This clonotype occurred a few times. Its antigen remains unknown. The receptor comes from a young man who received the YFV17D yellow fever vaccine. The chain has TRBV7-6 and TRBJ2-7, with TRBD1 matching 7 bases. The source material was CD4+ T cells sorted from PBMCs, sampled 45 days after the yellow fever booster vaccination. The CDR3 protein is CASSLQGEFYEQYF. DNA for the CDR3: TGTGCCAGCAGCTTACAGGGGGAGTTCTACGAGCAGTACTTC.